This T cell receptor beta chain was sequenced during a study of T-cell reconstitution after alpha-beta-depleted transplantation in children. Overall study findings and caveats: T-cell counts and diversity at one year post-transplant came mainly from newly produced T cells.

This clonotype showed up just a few times. What it binds is not known. This CDR3 comprises 17 residues. Germline CDR1 is SGHRS and CDR2 is YFSETQ. Trimming removed 0 bases at V and 0 bases at J, with 14 bases between. The TCRbeta library was prepared with unique molecular identifiers. A single record per CDR3 protein comes from TCRdb applying MiXCR to the PCR reads. This table holds about 830,000 distinct CDR3 sequences, less than 20% found once. The chain couples TRBV5-1 to TRBJ2-3; D might be TRBD2 (5 bases). The sequence came from a male patient younger than 18 who had a stem cell transplant for acute lymphoblastic leukemia, so the T cells may come from the graft donor. Sample: PBMCs, mostly from graft donor cells, taken 360 days after TCRalphabeta/CD19-depleted stem cell transplant. CDR3 sequence: CASSLAGDYFSTDTQYF. Written as DNA, the CDR3 is TGCGCCAGCAGCTTGGCCGGTGACTACTTTAGCACAGATACGCAGTATTTT.